The next 23 T cell receptor beta chains were all read from a single sample in a study of T cell repertoires in cytomegalovirus infection. TCRdb reanalysed the reads using MiXCR and keeps one entry per CDR3 protein. There are roughly 500,000 distinct CDR3 sequences in the sample; 33% occur only once, and 17% lies in the top ten. These receptors' targets are unknown. The sample in question was cultured PBMCs, obtained from culture after CMV antigen stimulation. These TCRs come from a human donor in good health (CMV status not recorded). Some clones in this sample may be carry-over from other donors' samples.

The chain links TRBV6-5 to TRBJ2-5; 9 bases are shared with TRBD2. The CDR3 has 15 amino acids. V dropped 0 bases and J dropped 5; count of bases not matched to a gene: 4. Germline CDR1 and CDR2: MNHEY and SVGAGI. The CDR3: CASSYSGTSSETQYF. The CDR3 DNA is TGTGCCAGCAGTTACTCTGGGACTAGCAGCGAGACCCAGTACTTC.

In its sample, this clonotype was seen a few times. The genes are TRBV7-9 and TRBJ2-1; D is possibly TRBD2 (5 bases). This CDR3 has 17 residues. From germline, CDR1 is SEHNR and CDR2 FQNEAQ (reference sequence). V shed 1 base and J shed 7 bases, with 20 bases lying between them. Here the CDR3 DNA reads TGTGCCAGCAGCTTAGATCGGGGAGTAGCTCTCGGGAATGAGCAGTTCTTC. Translation: CASSLDRGVALGNEQFF.

The V gene is TRBV10-3, the J gene TRBJ1-6; D is unclear. Between the trimmed V and J ends, which lost 2 bases and 8 bases, there was a span of 10 bases. The CDR3 extends over 14 amino acids. Germline V gene lookup returns CDR1 ENHRY and CDR2 SYGVKD. The CDR3 nucleotides read TGTGCCATCAGTGAGGACTTTGGCGATTCACCCCTCCACTTT. Amino acid sequence: CAISEDFGDSPLHF.

A few counts support this clonotype. The chain has TRBV19 and TRBJ1-5; 9 positions agree with TRBD1. CDR3 length: 17 residues. The V gene end was trimmed by 5 bases and the J gene end by 2 bases; junction bases not matched to a gene: 10. Looked up from germline, CDR1 is LNHDA and CDR2 is SQIVND (reference sequence). CDR3 nucleotides: TGTGCCAGTAGTTCGGGGACAGGGAATTGGGGCAATCAGCCCCAGCATTTT. Translated, it gives CASSSGTGNWGNQPQHF. Supplemented by reference TRBV19 and TRBJ1-5, the full variable domain reads DGGITQSPKYLFRKEGQNVTLSCEQNLNHDAMYWYRQDPGQGLRLIYYSQIVNDFQKGDIAEGYSVSREKKESFPLTVTSAQKNPTAFYLCASSSGTGNWGNQPQHFGDGTRLSIL.

The chain recombines TRBV5-4 with TRBJ1-1; D not resolved. CDR3 length: 13 residues. CDR1 and CDR2 from the germline V gene are SGHNT and YYREEE (reference sequence). V shed 5 bases and J shed 4 bases, with 12 bases lying between them. The CDR3 DNA follows: TGTGCCAGCAGGGGATTCCCGAGCACTGAAGCTTTCTTT. Translated: CASRGFPSTEAFF.

This clonotype turned up a few times. V gene TRBV6-6 combines with J gene TRBJ1-5; D gene unclear. Germline-derived CDR1 and CDR2 are MNHNY and SVGAGI (reference sequence). V shed 0 bases and J shed 3 bases, with 6 bases lying between them. This CDR3 region has 14 residues. This CDR3 reads CASSYSAANQPQHF. In nucleotides, the CDR3 is TGTGCCAGCAGTTACTCGGCAGCCAATCAGCCCCAGCATTTT.

The chain links TRBV4-3 to TRBJ2-3; a possible D gene is TRBD2 (5 bases). V was cut by 0 bases and J by 2 bases, with 21 bases left in between. The CDR3 is 19 amino acids. Germline CDR1 reads LGHNA; CDR2 reads YSLEER. CDR3 coding DNA: TGCGCCAGCAGCCAAGAACCCAAAATACTGAGAGGGCACACAGATACGCAGTATTTT. This sequence encodes CASSQEPKILRGHTDTQYF.

This chain links TRBV28 with TRBJ1-6, with 7 bases lining up with TRBD1. Germline loops: CDR1 MDHEN, CDR2 SYDVKM. The CDR3 has 15 residues. The V and J ends lost 4 bases and 4 bases, in that order; junction bases with no gene match: 4. CDR3 sequence: CASSSGTDYNSPLHF. The CDR3 DNA reads as TGTGCCAGCAGTTCTGGGACAGATTATAATTCACCCCTCCACTTT.

This clonotype was picked up many times. The V and J genes are TRBV7-2 and TRBJ1-6, with TRBD1 as a possible D gene (6 bases). V lost 4 bases to trimming and J lost 4 bases, with 17 bases between them. Germline values: CDR1 SGHTA, CDR2 FQGNSA. The length of the CDR3 is 17 residues. This CDR3 is CASSSRRGGLYNSPLHF. In nucleotides, the CDR3 is TGTGCCAGCAGCTCACGAAGGGGGGGGTTATATAATTCACCCCTCCACTTT. Together with reference TRBV7-2 and TRBJ1-6, the CDR3 gives the full variable domain: GAGVSQSPSNKVTEKGKDVELRCDPISGHTALYWYRQSLGQGLEFLIYFQGNSAPDKSGLPSDRFSAERTGGSVSTLTIQRTQQEDSAVYLCASSSRRGGLYNSPLHFGNGTRLTVT.

Many counts were recorded for this clonotype. CDR3 in DNA: TGTGCCAGCAGCTTAGGCCAGGGGGTAGCTTTCTTT. Translated, it gives CASSLGQGVAFF. This rearrangement joins TRBV7-2 to TRBJ1-1; 7 bases are shared with TRBD1. Unmatched junction bases numbered 3, after V lost 1 base and J lost 10 bases. Germline CDR1 reads SGHTA; CDR2 reads FQGNSA. The CDR3 contains 12 residues.

The CDR3, as DNA: TGTGCCAGCGGAAGACAGGGCCTGGAGACCCAGTACTTC. This gives the protein CASGRQGLETQYF. The V call is TRBV11-1, the J call TRBJ2-5; 7 bases line up with TRBD1. After removal of 8 bases from V and 5 bases from J, the junction contained 8 bases not matched to a gene. The CDR3 is 13 amino acids. The germline V gene encodes CDR1 SGHAT and CDR2 FQDESV (reference sequence).

In regard to this clonotype: A read error may account for a junction end that differs from germline. The chain has TRBV7-3 and TRBJ2-7, with no clear D. Germline CDR1 and CDR2: SGHTA and FQGTGA. The CDR3 sequence is 13 residues long. CDR3 sequence reads: CASRLTGSYEQYF. The CDR3 nucleotides are TGTGCCAGCAGGTTAACGGGCTCCTACGAGCAGTACTTC.

This clonotype was recorded only once. The chain joins TRBV5-1 to TRBJ1-1, with a possible D match to TRBD1 (5 bases). V lost 4 bases and J 3 bases, leaving 10 bases between the germline ends. The CDR3 contains 13 residues. CDR1 and CDR2 from the germline V gene are SGHRS and YFSETQ. This chain's CDR3 is CASSRKGDTEAFF. The CDR3 nucleotides read TGCGCCAGCAGCAGAAAAGGGGACACTGAAGCTTTCTTT.

V gene TRBV6-2 or TRBV6-3 combines with J gene TRBJ2-1, with 10 bases identical to TRBD2. From germline, CDR1 is MNHEY and CDR2 SVGEGT. The CDR3 has 18 amino acids. Unmatched junction bases numbered 8, after V lost 0 bases and J lost 3 bases. The CDR3 DNA reads as TGTGCCAGCAGTTACTCGACCCTAGCGGGAGCCGTCTACAATGAGCAGTTCTTC. The encoded protein is CASSYSTLAGAVYNEQFF.

This chain joins TRBV28 and TRBJ2-7; D may correspond to TRBD1 or TRBD2 (6 bases each). Germline loops: CDR1 MDHEN, CDR2 SYDVKM. The CDR3 has 12 residues. Deletions cut 7 bases from V and 4 bases from J, with 11 bases between. As DNA, the CDR3 is TGTGCCAGCATGGGGGGCGCATACGAGCAGTACTTC. This sequence encodes CASMGGAYEQYF. The whole variable domain, filled in from reference TRBV28 and TRBJ2-7, reads DVKVTQSSRYLVKRTGEKVFLECVQDMDHENMFWYRQDPGLGLRLIYFSYDVKMKEKGDIPEGYSVSREKKERFSLILESASTNQTSMYLCASMGGAYEQYFGPGTRLTVT.

The chain has TRBV5-8 and TRBJ1-5; no reliable D call. V lost 3 bases and J lost 9, with 7 bases in between. The CDR3 spans 11 residues. CDR1 is SGHTS, CDR2 YDEGEE, per germline. In DNA form, the CDR3 reads TGTGCCAGCAGCTCTTTAGGGCCCCAGCATTTT. Translation gives CASSSLGPQHF.

The chain is built from TRBV6-6 and TRBJ2-1, with 8 positions matching TRBD2. V lost 2 bases and J lost 8; bases outside the gene matches: 5. The CDR3 has 14 amino acids. Germline V gene lookup returns CDR1 MNHNY and CDR2 SVGAGI (reference sequence). Here the CDR3 reads CASSYPGTRDEQFF. CDR3 nucleotides: TGTGCCAGCAGTTACCCCGGGACTAGGGATGAGCAGTTCTTC.

There are a few counts of this clonotype. The chain combines TRBV6-2 or TRBV6-3 with TRBJ2-1, with D unclear. The germline V gene has CDR1 MNHEY and CDR2 SVGEGT. The CDR3 sequence is 15 residues long. The ends were cut back, 2 bases at V and 0 bases at J, with 8 bases in the middle. The CDR3 DNA is TGTGCCAGCAGTTACGTCGGGTCCTCCTACAATGAGCAGTTCTTC. The encoded protein is CASSYVGSSYNEQFF.

This clonotype was counted at least ten times. The chain employs TRBV4-3 and TRBJ2-1; 8 nucleotides match TRBD2. The CDR3 is 18 amino acids. The germline V gene encodes CDR1 LGHNA and CDR2 YSLEER. The V gene end was trimmed by 4 bases and the J gene end by 0 bases; junction bases not matched to a gene: 11. CDR3 bases: TGCGCCAGCAGCCCCTTAGCGGGAAAGGCGAGCTCCTACAATGAGCAGTTCTTC. Residues: CASSPLAGKASSYNEQFF.

In its sample, this clonotype was seen a few times. The chain recombines TRBV2 with TRBJ2-2, with TRBD1 identical over 7 bases. The CDR3 is 13 amino acids. In germline, CDR1 is SNHLY, CDR2 FYNNEI. Germline trimming cut 7 bases from V and 5 bases from J; bases unmatched to any gene: 4. The CDR3 DNA sequence: TGTGCCAGCACCTACAGGGGAACCGGGGAGCTGTTTTTT. It yields the protein CASTYRGTGELFF.

This clonotype was counted at least ten times. The chain links TRBV12-3 or TRBV12-4 to TRBJ1-5, with 7 bases that match TRBD1. The CDR3 loop spans 15 amino acids. V was pared by 4 bases and J by 4 bases, with 7 bases of the junction left unmatched. The CDR3 DNA sequence: TGTGCCAGCAGTTCCTCAGGGGGGGAAAATCAGCCCCAGCATTTT. It is translated as CASSSSGGENQPQHF.

The V and J genes are TRBV19 and TRBJ2-2; D gene unclear. Germline loops: CDR1 LNHDA, CDR2 SQIVND (reference sequence). V lost 6 bases to trimming and J lost 1 base, with 9 bases between them. This CDR3 region has 14 residues. Here the CDR3 DNA reads TGTGCCAGTAGGATAACCAAGAACACCGGGGAGCTGTTTTTT. Translation gives CASRITKNTGELFF.

The V and J genes are TRBV5-1 and TRBJ2-5; no definite D call. Trimming took 2 bases from V and 5 from J, leaving 10 bases between them. CDR1 is SGHRS, CDR2 YFSETQ, per germline. The CDR3 extends over 13 amino acids. The CDR3 region has the DNA TGCGCCAGCAGCTTTGGTACCAGGGAGACCCAGTACTTC. Its protein is CASSFGTRETQYF.